This T cell receptor (beta chain) was documented in a study of metastatic and nonmetastatic thyroid tumors. At the level of the study: Repertoires were compared across blood and tumor or nodule tissue from malignant and benign thyroid patients. Study-wide findings and caveats: Significantly higher TCR beta diversity was reportedly seen in malignant thyroid tumors than benign nodules, in blood and tumor.

Until they underwent thyroid surgery, no patient had received any treatment. The V end was cut by 2 bases, the J end by 4 bases, with 13 bases between. This CDR3 has 15 amino acids. CDR1 WSHSY and CDR2 SAAADI come from the germline V gene. This clone was detected ten times or more. Antigen unknown. Per the authors' pipeline: The distant-metastasis classifier for papillary thyroid cancer was built from CDR3 differences across clinicopathological groups. MiXCR was used by TCRdb to re-call the PCR reads. What appears here as the V and J calls and clone size reflects TCRdb's work, not the paper's. The sample has around 28,000 clones; about 16% are singletons.

This rearrangement joins TRBV10-2 to TRBJ2-3; D perhaps matches TRBD2 (6 bases). Input material: blood. This receptor was obtained from a female donor with papillary thyroid cancer or a benign thyroid nodule (not recorded which). Some clones in this sample may be carry-over from other donors' samples. The CDR3 sequence: CASSEVGEEADTQYF. The CDR3 DNA is TGCGCCAGCAGTGAGGTGGGGGAGGAAGCAGATACGCAGTATTTT.